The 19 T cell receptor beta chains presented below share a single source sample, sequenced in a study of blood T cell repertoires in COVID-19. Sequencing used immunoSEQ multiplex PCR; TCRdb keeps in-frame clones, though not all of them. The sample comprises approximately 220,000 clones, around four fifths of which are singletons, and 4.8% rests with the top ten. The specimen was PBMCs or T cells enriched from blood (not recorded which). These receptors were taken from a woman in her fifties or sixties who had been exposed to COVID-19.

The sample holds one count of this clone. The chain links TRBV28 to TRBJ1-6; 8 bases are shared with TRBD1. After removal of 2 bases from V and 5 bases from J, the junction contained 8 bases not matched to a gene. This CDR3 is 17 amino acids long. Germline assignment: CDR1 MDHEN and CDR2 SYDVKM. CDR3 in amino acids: CASSLVQGAINNSPLHF. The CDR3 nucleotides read TGTGCCAGCAGTTTAGTGCAGGGGGCGATTAATAATTCACCCCTCCACTTT. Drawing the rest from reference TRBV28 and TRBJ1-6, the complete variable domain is DVKVTQSSRYLVKRTGEKVFLECVQDMDHENMFWYRQDPGLGLRLIYFSYDVKMKEKGDIPEGYSVSREKKERFSLILESASTNQTSMYLCASSLVQGAINNSPLHFGNGTRLTVT.

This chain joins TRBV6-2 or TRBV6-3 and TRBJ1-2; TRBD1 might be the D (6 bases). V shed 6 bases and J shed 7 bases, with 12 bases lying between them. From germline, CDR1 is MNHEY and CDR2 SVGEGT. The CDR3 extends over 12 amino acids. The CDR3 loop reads CASSRGSSGYTF. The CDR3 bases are TGTGCCAGCAGCAGGGGCTCTAGTGGCTACACCTTC.

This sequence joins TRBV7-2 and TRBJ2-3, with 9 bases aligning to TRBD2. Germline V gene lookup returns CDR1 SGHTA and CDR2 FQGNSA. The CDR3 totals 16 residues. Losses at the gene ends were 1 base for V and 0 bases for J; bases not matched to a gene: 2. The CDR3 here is CASSLVAGASTDTQYF. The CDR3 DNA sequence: TGTGCCAGCAGCTTAGTAGCGGGGGCTAGCACAGATACGCAGTATTTT. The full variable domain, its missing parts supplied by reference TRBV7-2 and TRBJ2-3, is GAGVSQSPSNKVTEKGKDVELRCDPISGHTALYWYRQSLGQGLEFLIYFQGNSAPDKSGLPSDRFSAERTGGSVSTLTIQRTQQEDSAVYLCASSLVAGASTDTQYFGPGTRLTVL.

The CDR3 spells CASSRQGIEAGYTF. The DNA for the CDR3 is TGTGCCAGCAGTAGACAGGGAATCGAGGCAGGCTACACCTTC. The chain joins TRBV6-5 to TRBJ1-2, with 7 bases that match TRBD1. CDR1 is MNHEY and CDR2 is SVGAGI in the germline V gene. V dropped 5 bases and J dropped 8; count of bases not matched to a gene: 11. The CDR3 is 14 residues long.

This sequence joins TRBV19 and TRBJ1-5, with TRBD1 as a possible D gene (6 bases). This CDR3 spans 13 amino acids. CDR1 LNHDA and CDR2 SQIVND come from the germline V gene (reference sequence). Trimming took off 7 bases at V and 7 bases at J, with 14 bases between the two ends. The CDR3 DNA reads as TGTGCCAGTACTAACAGGGTTGAACAGCCCCAGCATTTT. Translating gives CASTNRVEQPQHF.

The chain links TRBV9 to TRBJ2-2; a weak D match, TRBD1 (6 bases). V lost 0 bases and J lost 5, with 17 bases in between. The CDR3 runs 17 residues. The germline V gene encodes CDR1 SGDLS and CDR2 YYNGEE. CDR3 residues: CASSVAGNRDLTGELFF. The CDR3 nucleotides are TGTGCCAGCAGCGTAGCCGGGAACAGGGATCTGACCGGGGAGCTGTTTTTT.

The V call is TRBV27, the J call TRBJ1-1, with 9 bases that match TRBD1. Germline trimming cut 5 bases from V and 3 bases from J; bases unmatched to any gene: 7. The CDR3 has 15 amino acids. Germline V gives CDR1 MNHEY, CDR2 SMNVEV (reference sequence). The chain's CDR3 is CASSLSGTGYTEAFF. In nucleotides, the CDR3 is TGTGCCAGCAGTCTTTCCGGGACAGGGTACACTGAAGCTTTCTTT.

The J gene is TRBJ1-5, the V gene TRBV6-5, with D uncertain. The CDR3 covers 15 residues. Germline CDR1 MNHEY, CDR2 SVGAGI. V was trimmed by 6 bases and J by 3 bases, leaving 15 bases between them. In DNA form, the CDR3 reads TGTGCCAGCAGCCTTGACGGAGCCTTCAATCAGCCCCAGCATTTT. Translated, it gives CASSLDGAFNQPQHF.

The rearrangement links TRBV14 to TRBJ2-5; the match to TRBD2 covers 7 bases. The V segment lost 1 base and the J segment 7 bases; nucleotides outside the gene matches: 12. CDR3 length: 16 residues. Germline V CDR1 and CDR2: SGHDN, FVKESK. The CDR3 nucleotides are TGTGCCAGCAGCCAAGGCCTGGGACTATTCCGGGGGACCCAGTACTTC. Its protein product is CASSQGLGLFRGTQYF. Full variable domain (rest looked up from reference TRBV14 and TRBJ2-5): EAGVTQFPSHSVIEKGQTVTLRCDPISGHDNLYWYRRVMGKEIKFLLHFVKESKQDESGMPNNRFLAERTGGTYSTLKVQPAELEDSGVYFCASSQGLGLFRGTQYFGPGTRLLVL.

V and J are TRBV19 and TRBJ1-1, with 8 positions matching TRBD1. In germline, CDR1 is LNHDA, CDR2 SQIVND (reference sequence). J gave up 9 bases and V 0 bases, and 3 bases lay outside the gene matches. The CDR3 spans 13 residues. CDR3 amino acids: CASSIDWTGKAFF. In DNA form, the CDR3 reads TGTGCCAGTAGTATAGATTGGACAGGGAAAGCTTTCTTT.

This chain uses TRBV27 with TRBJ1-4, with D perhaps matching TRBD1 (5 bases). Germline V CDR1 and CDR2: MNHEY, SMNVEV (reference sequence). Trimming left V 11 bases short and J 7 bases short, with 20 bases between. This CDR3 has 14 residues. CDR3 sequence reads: CAVPGLPRGEKLFF. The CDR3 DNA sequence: TGTGCCGTACCGGGACTCCCGAGGGGTGAAAAACTGTTTTTT.

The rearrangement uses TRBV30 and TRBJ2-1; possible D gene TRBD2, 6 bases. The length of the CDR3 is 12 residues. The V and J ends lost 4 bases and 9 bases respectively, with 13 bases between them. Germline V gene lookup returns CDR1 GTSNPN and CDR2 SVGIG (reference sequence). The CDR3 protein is CAWTGVTFEQFF. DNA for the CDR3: TGTGCCTGGACGGGGGTCACTTTTGAGCAGTTCTTC.

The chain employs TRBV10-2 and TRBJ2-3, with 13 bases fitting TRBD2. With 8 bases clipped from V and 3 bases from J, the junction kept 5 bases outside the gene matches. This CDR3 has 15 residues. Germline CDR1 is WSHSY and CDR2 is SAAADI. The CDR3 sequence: CASCGTSGVTDTQYF. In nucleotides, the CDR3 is TGCGCCAGCTGTGGGACTAGCGGGGTTACAGATACGCAGTATTTT.

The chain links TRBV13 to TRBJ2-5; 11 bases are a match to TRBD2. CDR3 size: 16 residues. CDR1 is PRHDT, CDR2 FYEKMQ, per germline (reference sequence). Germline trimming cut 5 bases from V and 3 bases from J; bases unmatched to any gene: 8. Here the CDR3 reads CASSQRLAGGEETQYF. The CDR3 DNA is TGTGCCAGCAGCCAGCGCTTAGCGGGGGGGGAAGAGACCCAGTACTTC.

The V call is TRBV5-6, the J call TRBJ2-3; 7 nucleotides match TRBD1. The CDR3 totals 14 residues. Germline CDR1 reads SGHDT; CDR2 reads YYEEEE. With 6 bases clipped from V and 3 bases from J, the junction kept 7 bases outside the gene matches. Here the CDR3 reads CASNPGQTTDTQYF. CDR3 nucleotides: TGTGCCAGCAACCCGGGACAGACTACAGATACGCAGTATTTT.

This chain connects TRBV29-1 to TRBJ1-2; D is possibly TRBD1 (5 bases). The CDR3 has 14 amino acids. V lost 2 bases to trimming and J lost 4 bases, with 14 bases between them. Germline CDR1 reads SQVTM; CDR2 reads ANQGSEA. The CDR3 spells CSVEPTESGYGYTF. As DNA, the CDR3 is TGCAGCGTTGAACCGACAGAATCCGGCTATGGCTACACCTTC.

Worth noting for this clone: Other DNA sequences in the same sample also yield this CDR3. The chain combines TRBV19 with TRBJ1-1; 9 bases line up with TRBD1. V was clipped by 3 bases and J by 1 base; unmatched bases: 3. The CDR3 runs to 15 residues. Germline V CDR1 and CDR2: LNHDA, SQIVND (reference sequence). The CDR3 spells CASSIRGQGNTEAFF. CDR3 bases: TGTGCCAGTAGTATCCGGGGACAGGGGAACACTGAAGCTTTCTTT.

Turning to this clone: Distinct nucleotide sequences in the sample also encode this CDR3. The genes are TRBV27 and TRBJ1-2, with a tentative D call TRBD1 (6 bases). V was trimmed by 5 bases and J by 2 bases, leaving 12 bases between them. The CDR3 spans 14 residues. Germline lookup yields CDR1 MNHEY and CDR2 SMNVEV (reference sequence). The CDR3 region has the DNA TGTGCCAGCAGTACCAGGGGCCTAAACTATGGCTACACCTTC. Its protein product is CASSTRGLNYGYTF.

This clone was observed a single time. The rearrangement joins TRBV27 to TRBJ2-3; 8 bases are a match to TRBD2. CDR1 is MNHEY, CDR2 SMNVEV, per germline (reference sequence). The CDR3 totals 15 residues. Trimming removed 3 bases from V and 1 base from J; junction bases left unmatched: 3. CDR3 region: CASSLAGGGTDTQYF. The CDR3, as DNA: TGTGCCAGCAGTTTGGCGGGGGGCGGCACAGATACGCAGTATTTT.